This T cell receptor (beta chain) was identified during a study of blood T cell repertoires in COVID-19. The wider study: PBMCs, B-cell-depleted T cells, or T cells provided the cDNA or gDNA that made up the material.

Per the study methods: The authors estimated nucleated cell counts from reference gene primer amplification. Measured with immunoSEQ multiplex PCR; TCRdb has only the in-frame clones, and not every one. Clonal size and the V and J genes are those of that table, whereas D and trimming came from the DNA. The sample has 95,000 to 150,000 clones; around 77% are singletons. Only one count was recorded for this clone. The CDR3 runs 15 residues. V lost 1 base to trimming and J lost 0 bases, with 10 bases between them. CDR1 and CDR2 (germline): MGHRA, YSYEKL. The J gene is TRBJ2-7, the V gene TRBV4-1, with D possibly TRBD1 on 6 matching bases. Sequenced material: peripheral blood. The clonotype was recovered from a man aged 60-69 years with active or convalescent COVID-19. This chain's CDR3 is CASSQVTGTSYEQYF. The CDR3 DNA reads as TGCGCCAGCAGCCAAGTAACAGGGACCTCCTACGAGCAGTACTTC.